The 2 T cell receptor beta chains below come from one sample, sequenced in a study of T cell responses to AZD1222 COVID-19 vaccine. Method: immunoSEQ multiplex PCR; TCRdb's copy keeps in-frame clones and lacks some. The data hold 100,000 to 150,000 clones, with 90% observed a single time. Sample: peripheral blood, taken on day 0 of AZD1222 vaccination. These receptors originate from an adult in good health.

V gene TRBV7-8 combines with J gene TRBJ2-1; TRBD2 aligns across 7 bases. Trimming removed 5 bases from V and 4 bases from J; junction bases left unmatched: 5. The CDR3 length is 14 residues. CDR1 is SGHVS, CDR2 FQNEAQ, per germline. The CDR3 DNA is TGTGCCAGCAGCATGAGTAGCGGGTACAATGAGCAGTTCTTC. Amino acids: CASSMSSGYNEQFF.

V usage is TRBV7-9 and J usage is TRBJ1-2, with TRBD1 identical over 8 bases. The CDR3 is made up of 12 amino acids. CDR1 SEHNR and CDR2 FQNEAQ come from the germline V gene (reference sequence). The junction had 2 bases not matched to a gene; V was cut back by 6 bases and J by 5 bases. In DNA form, the CDR3 reads TGTGCCAGCAGGCAGGGGGCTTATGGCTACACCTTC. It encodes CASRQGAYGYTF. The full variable domain, with the rest looked up from reference TRBV7-9 and TRBJ1-2, is DTGVSQNPRHKITKRGQNVTFRCDPISEHNRLYWYRQTLGQGPEFLTYFQNEAQLEKSRLLSDRFSAERPKGSFSTLEIQRTEQGDSAMYLCASRQGAYGYTFGSGTRLTVV.